This passage covers 27 T cell receptor beta chains from one sample sequenced in a study of T-cell reconstitution after alpha-beta-depleted transplantation in children. Unique molecular identifiers were incorporated into the prepared TCRbeta library. In TCRdb, the PCR reads were re-called with MiXCR into one record per CDR3 protein. Counted here are some 300,000 distinct CDR3 sequences, roughly a tenth occurring once; the ten biggest clones make up less than 8%. The sequenced sample was PBMCs, obtained before TCRalphabeta/CD19-depleted stem cell transplant. These receptors were obtained from a boy under two years old with acute myeloid leukemia, due to receive a stem cell transplant.

The chain joins TRBV12-3 or TRBV12-4 to TRBJ1-5; TRBD1 is a possible D gene (5 bases). V shed 5 bases and J shed 0 bases, with 11 bases lying between them. This CDR3 comprises 15 residues. The CDR3 is CASSTGRHSNQPQHF. In DNA, the CDR3 is TGTGCCAGCAGTACGGGACGGCATAGCAATCAGCCCCAGCATTTT.

V and J are TRBV19 and TRBJ1-1; 8 bases are shared with TRBD1. J was trimmed by 4 bases and V by 2 bases; bases with no gene match: 6. From germline, CDR1 is LNHDA and CDR2 SQIVND (reference sequence). The CDR3 covers 15 residues. In nucleotides, the CDR3 is TGTGCCAGTAGTATACCGACAGGGGTGGTCACTGAAGCTTTCTTT. Translating gives CASSIPTGVVTEAFF.

This clonotype was counted at least ten times. This chain connects TRBV27 to TRBJ2-5; D not certain. Germline V gives CDR1 MNHEY, CDR2 SMNVEV (reference sequence). The V end was cut by 9 bases, the J end by 2 bases, with 10 bases between. The CDR3 covers 12 residues. The CDR3 DNA is TGTGCCAGAAAGCCACCACAAGAGACCCAGTACTTC. Amino acids: CARKPPQETQYF.

This clonotype was counted ten times or more. V usage is TRBV15 and J usage is TRBJ1-4; 7 nucleotides line up with TRBD1. The CDR3 is 15 residues long. The V segment lost 5 bases and the J segment 7 bases; nucleotides outside the gene matches: 10. From germline, CDR1 is LNHNV and CDR2 YYDKDF (reference sequence). This CDR3 is CATSLPQGGGEKLFF. In nucleotides, the CDR3 is TGTGCCACCAGCCTTCCCCAGGGGGGCGGTGAAAAACTGTTTTTT.

This clonotype occurred many times. This chain uses TRBV6-2 or TRBV6-3 with TRBJ2-7, with TRBD2 matching 7 bases. Losses at the gene ends were 5 bases for V and 2 bases for J; bases not matched to a gene: 6. The length of the CDR3 is 14 residues. The germline V gene has CDR1 MNHEY and CDR2 SVGEGT. CDR3 in DNA: TGTGCCAGCAGTGGGGCTAGCGGAACCTACGAGCAGTACTTC. Translated, it gives CASSGASGTYEQYF.

This clonotype was found many times. One junction end disagrees with the germline gene, perhaps due to a read error. V gene TRBV5-1 combines with J gene TRBJ2-7; D unclear. CDR1 is SGHRS and CDR2 is YFSETQ in the germline V gene. The CDR3 loop spans 14 amino acids. In nucleotides, the CDR3 is TGTGCCAGCAGCCTCGCCGGTTCCTCCTACGAGCAGTACTTC. Translation: CASSLAGSSYEQYF.

This clonotype is medium-sized in the sample. The chain joins TRBV4-3 to TRBJ1-2; the match to TRBD1 covers 8 bases. Trimming removed 0 bases from V and 5 bases from J; junction bases left unmatched: 5. Germline-derived CDR1 and CDR2 are LGHNA and YSLEER. This CDR3 has 15 amino acids. CDR3 residues: CASSQELQGAYGYTF. CDR3 in DNA: TGCGCCAGCAGCCAAGAGCTTCAGGGGGCATATGGCTACACCTTC.

This clonotype was picked up many times. This sequence joins TRBV10-3 and TRBJ2-3, with TRBD2 matching 13 bases. Germline loops: CDR1 ENHRY, CDR2 SYGVKD. Losses at the gene ends were 5 bases for V and 4 bases for J; bases not matched to a gene: 6. CDR3 size: 16 residues. CDR3 bases: TGTGCCATCAGTCGACTAGCGGGGGGCCATTCAGATACGCAGTATTTT. Residues: CAISRLAGGHSDTQYF.

The chain is built from TRBV2 and TRBJ2-5; TRBD1 or TRBD2 may be the D gene (5 bases each). V was trimmed by 1 base and J by 4 bases, leaving 16 bases between them. CDR1 is SNHLY and CDR2 is FYNNEI in the germline V gene. This CDR3 is 16 amino acids long. In DNA form, the CDR3 reads TGTGCCAGCAGTGAAGAAGTGCTGGGACCTCTAGAGACCCAGTACTTC. Its protein is CASSEEVLGPLETQYF.

The table lists this clonotype with a few counts. The rearrangement links TRBV20-1 to TRBJ1-1; D is unclear. This CDR3 has 14 amino acids. Germline CDR1 reads DFQATT; CDR2 reads SNEGSKA (reference sequence). V was trimmed by 3 bases and J by 0 bases, leaving 11 bases between them. CDR3 sequence: CSARRDSMNTEAFF. The DNA of the CDR3 is TGCAGTGCTAGGCGTGATAGCATGAACACTGAAGCTTTCTTT.

The chain couples TRBV28 to TRBJ2-7; perhaps TRBD1 as D (9 bases). The CDR3 runs 15 residues. Trimming stripped 1 base from V and 5 bases from J, with 15 bases between. CDR1 and CDR2 (germline): MDHEN, SYDVKM. The CDR3 here is CASSLLTGGLDEQYF. The CDR3 region has the DNA TGTGCCAGCAGTTTATTGACAGGGGGACTAGACGAGCAGTACTTC.

The sample holds a few counts of this clonotype. The rearrangement uses TRBV3-1 and TRBJ2-7; 10 bases line up with TRBD1. Germline V gene data show CDR1 as LGHDT and CDR2 as YNNKEL (reference sequence). The ends lost 0 bases at V and 7 bases at J; junction bases unmatched: 15. This CDR3 comprises 18 residues. The CDR3 sequence is CASSQDPGQGVPDGEQYF. The CDR3 nucleotides read TGTGCCAGCAGCCAAGACCCAGGACAGGGGGTTCCAGATGGGGAGCAGTACTTC.

There are many counts of this clonotype. The rearrangement uses TRBV12-3 or TRBV12-4 and TRBJ1-6; no definite D call. V was pared by 5 bases and J by 7 bases, with 18 bases between. The CDR3 has 16 amino acids. CDR3 in amino acids: CASSPWHGGGNSPLHF. CDR3 bases: TGTGCCAGCAGTCCGTGGCACGGCGGAGGAAATTCACCCCTCCACTTT.

The sample holds many counts of this clonotype. The rearrangement joins TRBV9 to TRBJ1-6; D is perhaps TRBD1 (5 bases). CDR1 is SGDLS, CDR2 YYNGEE, per germline. V shed 0 bases and J shed 9 bases, with 22 bases lying between them. The CDR3 sequence is 18 residues long. The CDR3: CASSVAPGSRGNFSPLHF. The DNA for the CDR3 is TGTGCCAGCAGCGTAGCCCCCGGCTCAAGGGGCAATTTTTCACCCCTCCACTTT.

A few counts support this clonotype. The chain joins TRBV29-1 to TRBJ1-6; D remains unclear. CDR1 and CDR2 (germline): SQVTM, ANQGSEA. The CDR3 loop spans 14 amino acids. The V end lost 4 bases, the J end lost 2 bases, and 9 bases lay between the germline ends. CDR3 protein: CSVVRGPYNSPLHF. As DNA, the CDR3 is TGCAGCGTTGTTCGGGGTCCCTATAATTCACCCCTCCACTTT.

This clonotype was detected only once. The J gene is TRBJ2-3, the V gene TRBV10-3; 12 bases match TRBD2. V shed 2 bases and J 3 bases; nucleotides not matched to a gene: 0. Germline V CDR1 and CDR2: ENHRY, SYGVKD. The CDR3 has 15 residues. The CDR3 nucleotides read TGTGCCATCAGTGAGACTAGCGGGGGGACAGATACGCAGTATTTT. It is translated as CAISETSGGTDTQYF.

V and J are TRBV12-3 or TRBV12-4 and TRBJ1-4; D possibly corresponds to TRBD1 (5 bases). Deletions cut 3 bases from V and 5 bases from J, with 16 bases between. CDR3 length: 16 residues. The CDR3 here is CASSLYTGTGNEKLFF. The CDR3 DNA reads as TGTGCCAGCAGTTTGTATACGGGGACCGGGAATGAAAAACTGTTTTTT.

This clonotype was recorded at least ten times. The gene calls are TRBV7-8 and TRBJ2-7; 8 nucleotides match TRBD1. Germline values: CDR1 SGHVS, CDR2 FQNEAQ. Trimming at V came to 4 bases and at J to 5 bases, leaving 10 bases not matched to a gene. CDR3 size: 15 residues. The CDR3 nucleotides are TGTGCCAGCAGCTCCAGGGCAGGGGGCAGGGACGAGCAGTACTTC. Its protein product is CASSSRAGGRDEQYF.

This clonotype came up many times. The chain joins TRBV5-1 to TRBJ2-7, with 10 nucleotides matching TRBD2. The CDR3 extends over 17 amino acids. Germline V lookup: CDR1 SGHRS, CDR2 YFSETQ. The V gene end was trimmed by 0 bases and the J gene end by 3 bases; junction bases not matched to a gene: 9. The CDR3 DNA follows: TGCGCCAGCAGCTTGGACTCAACTAGCGGGAATTTCTACGAGCAGTACTTC. As protein: CASSLDSTSGNFYEQYF. The whole variable domain, filled in from reference TRBV5-1 and TRBJ2-7, reads KAGVTQTPRYLIKTRGQQVTLSCSPISGHRSVSWYQQTPGQGLQFLFEYFSETQRNKGNFPGRFSGRQFSNSRSEMNVSTLELGDSALYLCASSLDSTSGNFYEQYFGPGTRLTVT.

The chain has TRBV18 and TRBJ2-5; TRBD2 might be the D (5 bases). Deletions cut 5 bases from V and 4 bases from J, with 11 bases between. The CDR3 extends over 13 amino acids. Germline CDR1 KGHSH, CDR2 LQKENI. This chain's CDR3 is CASSAGRGETQYF. Written as DNA, the CDR3 is TGTGCCAGCTCAGCGGGCCGGGGAGAGACCCAGTACTTC.

As concerns this clonotype: This may arise from a read error, as a much more abundant clone is one base away. The chain is built from TRBV19 and TRBJ2-1; 11 bases match TRBD2. Germline V gene lookup returns CDR1 LNHDA and CDR2 SQIVND (reference sequence). The trim removed 3 bases at V and 1 base at J, leaving 8 bases unmatched. CDR3 length equals 18 residues. This CDR3 is CASSMVLAGVGSYNEQFF. DNA for the CDR3: TGTGCCAGTAGTATGGTACTAGCGGGGGTTGGTTCCTACAATGAGCAGTTCTTC.

This clonotype was counted ten times or more. The chain combines TRBV12-3 or TRBV12-4 with TRBJ2-1; 7 bases are a match to TRBD1. The V and J ends lost 3 bases and 2 bases, in that order; junction bases with no gene match: 7. CDR3 size: 16 residues. The CDR3 DNA sequence: TGTGCCAGCAGTTTTCTGACAGGGCGGACCTACAATGAGCAGTTCTTC. Translated, it gives CASSFLTGRTYNEQFF.

This clonotype was counted ten times or more. The chain uses TRBV7-2 and TRBJ2-7; TRBD2 might be the D (6 bases). This CDR3 contains 13 residues. Trimming shortened V by 5 bases and J by 3 bases, and 11 bases separated the two germline ends. The germline gives CDR1 SGHTA, CDR2 FQGNSA. The CDR3 nucleotides read TGTGCCAGCAGCCAAAGCGGGTTCTACGAGCAGTACTTC. As protein: CASSQSGFYEQYF.

This clonotype turned up a few times. V is TRBV29-1 and J is TRBJ1-2, with D tentatively TRBD1 (6 bases). The CDR3 consists of 12 residues. Germline V gene lookup returns CDR1 SQVTM and CDR2 ANQGSEA. V was pared by 3 bases and J by 4 bases, with 9 bases between. The CDR3 DNA follows: TGCAGCGTTGACGGACAGCCCTATGGCTACACCTTC. It encodes CSVDGQPYGYTF.

This clonotype was seen repeatedly, ten times or more. This chain connects TRBV28 to TRBJ2-7, with D possibly being TRBD2 (5 bases). V was pared by 7 bases and J by 1 base, with 14 bases between. The CDR3 is 14 amino acids. Germline CDR1 MDHEN, CDR2 SYDVKM. In DNA form, the CDR3 reads TGTGCCAGCATAAGACGAGGGATTTCCTACGAGCAGTACTTC. Its protein product is CASIRRGISYEQYF.

This clonotype was seen many times. V is TRBV3-1 and J is TRBJ1-1; 10 nucleotides match TRBD1. Losses at the gene ends were 5 bases for V and 4 bases for J; bases not matched to a gene: 4. Germline loops: CDR1 LGHDT, CDR2 YNNKEL (reference sequence). CDR3 length: 14 residues. The CDR3: CASSFRDRGTEAFF. In DNA, the CDR3 is TGTGCCAGCAGCTTCCGGGACAGGGGCACTGAAGCTTTCTTT.

This clonotype was detected many times. V and J are TRBV25-1 and TRBJ2-1; D possibly uses TRBD1 or TRBD2 (6 bases each). There are 13 residues in the CDR3. The V end lost 1 base, the J end lost 7 bases, and 8 bases lay between the germline ends. Germline V gene lookup returns CDR1 MGHDK and CDR2 SYGVNS. CDR3 amino acids: CASSEWGANEQFF. CDR3 nucleotide sequence: TGTGCCAGCAGTGAATGGGGGGCGAATGAGCAGTTCTTC.